This T cell receptor beta chain was profiled in a study of OX40 agonist ivuxolimab in advanced cancers. On the study more broadly: Ivuxolimab doses were 0.01, 0.1, 0.3, 1.5, 3 or 10 mg/kg every 2 weeks. Points from the study as a whole: On average, a greater number of expanded clones characterised CD8+ T cells relative to CD4+.

This CDR3 has 13 amino acids. V was trimmed by 0 bases and J by 7 bases, leaving 10 bases between them. The germline CDR1 and CDR2 sequences are MNHNY and SVGAGI (reference sequence). Concerning this clone: Its antigen remains unknown.

This table comes from immunoSEQ multiplex PCR, and its TCRdb copy is limited to in-frame clones, with some not included. The sample contains tens of thousands of clones, approximately 90% of which appear only once. The sequencing here drew on CD4+ or CD8+ T cells sorted from blood, taken in a trial of the OX40 agonist ivuxolimab. The sequence was collected from an adult with an advanced solid tumor such as melanoma, head and neck, liver or kidney cancer. The genes are TRBV6-6 and TRBJ2-7; tentatively, D is TRBD2 (6 bases). The CDR3 DNA sequence: TGTGCCAGCAGTTACTCTACCGGAGGGGAGCAGTACTTC. Protein: CASSYSTGGEQYF.